This entry lists 9 T cell receptor beta chains sequenced from one sample in a study of blood T cells in healthy people across ages. A second PCR, run for roughly 7 to 12 cycles, used a sample-barcoded 5' primer plus a J-beta primer mix. One entry per CDR3 protein, called by TCRdb with MiXCR from the 5' RACE reads. This table has around 1,000,000 distinct CDR3 sequences, less than 45% appearing once. Sequencing was performed on blood. Source of these receptors: a man aged 18 to 30 in good health.

Only one count was recorded for this clonotype. The chain couples TRBV5-4 to TRBJ2-3; TRBD2 aligns across 15 bases. Trimming at V came to 0 bases and at J to 5 bases, leaving 4 bases not matched to a gene. Germline CDR1 SGHNT, CDR2 YYREEE (reference sequence). This CDR3 contains 17 residues. CDR3: CASSLGTSGGAKDTQYF. As DNA, the CDR3 is TGTGCCAGCAGCTTGGGGACTAGCGGGGGGGCGAAAGATACGCAGTATTTT.

This clonotype occurred a few times. V is TRBV6-2 or TRBV6-3 and J is TRBJ1-2, with 10 positions matching TRBD1. Trimming at V came to 0 bases and at J to 5 bases, leaving 21 bases not matched to a gene. This CDR3 is 21 amino acids long. The germline V gene encodes CDR1 MNHEY and CDR2 SVGEGT. The CDR3 DNA sequence: TGTGCCAGCAGTTACTCGAAGGGACAGGGGATTAATCTACCGTCGGCGTATGGCTACACCTTC. As protein: CASSYSKGQGINLPSAYGYTF.

This clonotype was counted a few times. The rearrangement links TRBV12-5 to TRBJ2-1; 10 nucleotides match TRBD2. This CDR3 spans 17 amino acids. V trimming: 7 bases; J trimming: 3 bases; junction bases outside the gene matches: 12. Germline V lookup: CDR1 LGHNT, CDR2 FRNRAP. In DNA form, the CDR3 reads TGTGCTAGTGCCTCGGGTAGCGGGGGGTACAACTACAATGAGCAGTTCTTC. Amino acid sequence: CASASGSGGYNYNEQFF.

This clonotype turned up a few times. This rearrangement joins TRBV4-3 to TRBJ1-1, with D unresolved. Between the trimmed V and J ends, which lost 3 bases and 0 bases, there was a span of 5 bases. Per germline, CDR1 LGHNA and CDR2 YSLEER. This CDR3 has 13 amino acids. CDR3 protein: CASSHQLNTEAFF. For the CDR3, the DNA is TGCGCCAGCAGCCACCAACTGAACACTGAAGCTTTCTTT.

This clonotype was counted many times. The chain employs TRBV6-6 and TRBJ2-5, with 9 bases identical to TRBD2. J gave up 0 bases and V 1 base, and 3 bases lay outside the gene matches. The germline gives CDR1 MNHNY, CDR2 SVGAGI (reference sequence). CDR3 length: 16 residues. The DNA of the CDR3 is TGTGCCAGCAGTTACTGGGCTAGCGGGGACCAAGAGACCCAGTACTTC. Translated, it gives CASSYWASGDQETQYF.

This clonotype was detected a few times. CDR3 amino acids: CASSFAHRNTEAFF. The CDR3 nucleotides read TGTGCCAGCAGTTTCGCCCACAGGAACACTGAAGCTTTCTTT. The J gene is TRBJ1-1, the V gene TRBV27; unclear D gene. Between the trimmed V and J ends, which lost 3 bases and 1 base, there was a span of 9 bases. This CDR3 has 14 amino acids. Germline V lookup: CDR1 MNHEY, CDR2 SMNVEV (reference sequence).

The genes are TRBV20-1 and TRBJ1-5; D perhaps matches TRBD1 (6 bases). CDR1 DFQATT and CDR2 SNEGSKA come from the germline V gene (reference sequence). V gave up 3 bases and J gave up 3 bases, with 15 bases separating them. The CDR3 extends over 15 amino acids. The CDR3 reads CSASRGRGDNQPQHF. The CDR3 DNA sequence: TGCAGTGCTAGCAGGGGCAGGGGCGACAATCAGCCCCAGCATTTT.

This clonotype was counted at least ten times. This chain uses TRBV2 with TRBJ2-7, with no clear D. V shed 6 bases and J shed 2 bases, with 5 bases lying between them. The CDR3 loop spans 11 amino acids. Germline V gene lookup returns CDR1 SNHLY and CDR2 FYNNEI. CDR3 protein: CASRGPYEQYF. CDR3 DNA sequence: TGTGCCAGCAGGGGCCCCTACGAGCAGTACTTC.

This clonotype has a handful of counts. V and J are TRBV7-9 and TRBJ2-3; 8 bases match TRBD1. Losses at the gene ends were 1 base for V and 6 bases for J; bases not matched to a gene: 6. CDR1 is SEHNR, CDR2 FQNEAQ, per germline (reference sequence). This CDR3 contains 15 residues. As DNA, the CDR3 is TGTGCCAGCAGCTTAGGTCAGGGGGCTATTGATACGCAGTATTTT. Residues: CASSLGQGAIDTQYF. The whole variable domain, remainder taken from reference TRBV7-9 and TRBJ2-3, is DTGVSQNPRHKITKRGQNVTFRCDPISEHNRLYWYRQTLGQGPEFLTYFQNEAQLEKSRLLSDRFSAERPKGSFSTLEIQRTEQGDSAMYLCASSLGQGAIDTQYFGPGTRLTVL.